Each of the 26 T cell receptor beta chains below was sequenced from the same sample in a study of control samples from healthy donors and cancer patients. Sequencing used immunoSEQ multiplex PCR; TCRdb keeps in-frame clones, though not all of them. Of roughly 160,000 clones detected, roughly 88% appear once; the ten largest clones hold roughly 5.3%. Sequencing was done on a sample of blood. Source of these receptors: a woman younger than 45 in good health.

Comments on this clone: The sample contains more than one DNA sequence encoding this CDR3. V and J are TRBV27 and TRBJ2-1; possibly TRBD1 for D (6 bases). Germline CDR1 MNHEY, CDR2 SMNVEV (reference sequence). Trimming stripped 5 bases from V and 2 bases from J, with 10 bases between. The CDR3 consists of 14 residues. The CDR3 loop reads CASSLRDTYNEQFF. The CDR3 DNA sequence: TGTGCCAGCAGTCTCCGGGACACCTACAATGAGCAGTTCTTC.

Of note for this clone: One end of the junction is discordant with germline, which a read error may explain. The gene calls are TRBV25-1 and TRBJ2-5, with D possibly being TRBD1 (5 bases). Germline V lookup: CDR1 MGHDK, CDR2 SYGVNS. The CDR3 contains 15 residues. CDR3 residues: CASSEQGRFQGTQYF. The CDR3 nucleotides are TGTGCCAGCAGTGAACAGGGTCGCTTTCAAGGGACCCAGTACTTC. The whole variable domain, remainder taken from reference TRBV25-1 and TRBJ2-5, is EADIYQTPRYLVIGTGKKITLECSQTMGHDKMYWYQQDPGMELHLIHYSYGVNSTEKGDLSSESTVSRIRTEHFPLTLESARPSHTSQYLCASSEQGRFQGTQYFGPGTRLLVL.

This rearrangement joins TRBV10-3 to TRBJ2-3; no clear D. V was shortened by 7 bases and J by 5 bases, with 22 bases between the two germline ends. CDR1 ENHRY and CDR2 SYGVKD come from the germline V gene. The CDR3 has 16 residues. The CDR3 DNA is TGTGCCATCATTATAGGGCGACTCTCGCTTAGAGATACGCAGTATTTT. It specifies CAIIIGRLSLRDTQYF.

The V gene is TRBV19, the J gene TRBJ1-2; no firm D call. Germline V gene data show CDR1 as LNHDA and CDR2 as SQIVND (reference sequence). The CDR3 covers 14 residues. V was cut by 3 bases and J by 2 bases, with 10 bases left in between. This chain's CDR3 is CASSMGVGNYGYTF. The CDR3, as DNA: TGTGCCAGTAGTATGGGAGTAGGGAACTATGGCTACACCTTC.

This clone has a single count. The CDR3 loop is CASSIVKNYGYTF. CDR3 coding DNA: TGTGCCAGTAGTATTGTGAAGAACTATGGCTACACCTTC. The chain joins TRBV19 to TRBJ1-2; D gene unclear. Trimming left V 3 bases short and J 2 bases short, with 7 bases between. CDR3 length equals 13 residues. CDR1 and CDR2 from the germline V gene are LNHDA and SQIVND (reference sequence).

J is TRBJ1-6 and V is TRBV19; no firm D call. V lost 6 bases, J lost 10 bases, and 16 bases lay in between. Germline V CDR1 and CDR2: LNHDA, SQIVND (reference sequence). The length of the CDR3 is 14 residues. The CDR3 is CASRPGQRGSPLHF. CDR3 in DNA: TGTGCCAGTAGGCCGGGCCAAAGAGGATCACCCCTCCACTTT.

The rearrangement uses TRBV4-2 and TRBJ1-5; tentatively, D is TRBD1 (6 bases). V lost 5 bases and J lost 3, with 11 bases in between. The CDR3 is 14 amino acids. In germline, CDR1 is LGHNA, CDR2 YNFKEQ. The CDR3 sequence is CASSAGQFNQPQHF. DNA of the CDR3: TGTGCCAGCAGCGCCGGACAGTTCAATCAGCCCCAGCATTTT.

The rearrangement uses TRBV7-9 and TRBJ1-2, with a tentative D call TRBD1 (5 bases). There are 15 residues in the CDR3. The germline V gene encodes CDR1 SEHNR and CDR2 FQNEAQ (reference sequence). Trimming took 7 bases from V and 4 from J, leaving 19 bases between them. The CDR3 here is CASTPGPGRIYGYTF. The CDR3 region has the DNA TGTGCCAGCACCCCCGGGCCGGGACGGATCTATGGCTACACCTTC.

The chain links TRBV6-2 or TRBV6-3 to TRBJ2-3, with 9 bases lining up with TRBD1. Germline V gene data show CDR1 as MNHEY and CDR2 as SVGEGT. V dropped 5 bases and J dropped 7; count of bases not matched to a gene: 10. The CDR3 is 15 residues long. CDR3 nucleotides: TGTGCCAGCAGTGGCAGGGGACAGGGTTTAAATACGCAGTATTTT. Translation gives CASSGRGQGLNTQYF.

The genes are TRBV10-2 and TRBJ2-3; 11 positions agree with TRBD2. The CDR3 is 18 residues long. The V and J ends lost 2 bases and 7 bases, in that order; junction bases with no gene match: 14. Germline loops: CDR1 WSHSY, CDR2 SAAADI. CDR3 DNA sequence: TGCGCCAGCAGTGAGGCTCATATAGCGGGGGGGCCTCTGAATACGCAGTATTTT. It specifies CASSEAHIAGGPLNTQYF.

This sequence joins TRBV10-3 and TRBJ1-5; the D gene is possibly TRBD1 (5 bases). The CDR3 contains 14 residues. The V end was cut by 10 bases, the J end by 2 bases, with 15 bases between. Germline CDR1 reads ENHRY; CDR2 reads SYGVKD. Written as DNA, the CDR3 is TGTGCCACCTCCAGGGAGTACGGCAATCAGCCCCAGCATTTT. The encoded protein is CATSREYGNQPQHF.

Notes on this clone: One end of the junction fails to match germline, which may point to a read error. This chain uses TRBV29-1 with TRBJ1-1; weak D call: TRBD1 (6 bases). The V gene's germline CDR1 is SQVTM and CDR2 ANQGSEA. The length of the CDR3 is 13 residues. The CDR3 region is CSAEQGTYTEAFF. The DNA for the CDR3 is TGCAGCGCTGAACAGGGTACGTACACTGAAGCTTTCTTT.

V and J are TRBV2 and TRBJ1-1; the D gene is possibly TRBD1 (5 bases). CDR3 size: 14 residues. Germline CDR1 SNHLY, CDR2 FYNNEI. Trimming cost V 6 bases and J 4 bases, with 15 bases left between them. CDR3 nucleotide sequence: TGTGCCAGCAGCCATCCGGGACTACGCACTGAAGCTTTCTTT. Protein: CASSHPGLRTEAFF. Full variable domain (missing parts from reference TRBV2 and TRBJ1-1): EPEVTQTPSHQVTQMGQEVILRCVPISNHLYFYWYRQILGQKVEFLVSFYNNEISEKSEIFDDQFSVERPDGSNFTLKIRSTKLEDSAMYFCASSHPGLRTEAFFGQGTRLTVV.

The V gene is TRBV29-1, the J gene TRBJ1-2, with D perhaps matching TRBD1 (5 bases). The CDR3 consists of 13 residues. V lost 2 bases to trimming and J lost 4 bases, with 11 bases between them. CDR1 is SQVTM, CDR2 ANQGSEA, per germline. The CDR3 nucleotides read TGCAGCGTTGAAAATGCAGGGACCTATGGCTACACCTTC. Encoded protein: CSVENAGTYGYTF. Full variable domain (rest looked up from reference TRBV29-1 and TRBJ1-2): SAVISQKPSRDICQRGTSLTIQCQVDSQVTMMFWYRQQPGQSLTLIATANQGSEATYESGFVIDKFPISRPNLTFSTLTVSNMSPEDSSIYLCSVENAGTYGYTFGSGTRLTVV.

This clone was picked up one time. CDR3 sequence (DNA): TGTGCCAGTAGGCGGGACAGGTCGCTTTCTGGAAACACCATATATTTT. Protein: CASRRDRSLSGNTIYF. J is TRBJ1-3 and V is TRBV19; 8 bases are shared with TRBD1. The CDR3 consists of 16 residues. CDR1 is LNHDA and CDR2 is SQIVND in the germline V gene (reference sequence). The trim removed 6 bases at V and 1 base at J, leaving 8 bases unmatched.

The V gene is TRBV5-1, the J gene TRBJ2-2, with 11 bases identical to TRBD2. Germline lookup yields CDR1 SGHRS and CDR2 YFSETQ. V dropped 6 bases and J dropped 1; count of bases not matched to a gene: 5. This CDR3 is 16 amino acids long. The CDR3 spells CASTELAGENTGELFF. In nucleotides, the CDR3 is TGCGCCAGCACGGAACTAGCGGGGGAGAACACCGGGGAGCTGTTTTTT.

This rearrangement joins TRBV6-1 to TRBJ1-5; 8 bases map to TRBD1. CDR1 and CDR2 (germline): MNHNS, SASEGT. J was trimmed by 6 bases and V by 3 bases; bases with no gene match: 4. This CDR3 spans 14 amino acids. The CDR3 region has the DNA TGTGCCAGCAGTGACAGGGGGCACGGTCAGCCCCAGCATTTT. Translated: CASSDRGHGQPQHF.

This rearrangement joins TRBV11-1 to TRBJ2-7; tentatively, D is TRBD2 (5 bases). There are 16 residues in the CDR3. CDR1 and CDR2 from the germline V gene are SGHAT and FQDESV (reference sequence). V was pared by 1 base and J by 3 bases, with 16 bases between. The CDR3 DNA reads as TGTGCCAGCAGCTTAGATGGGCAGGTACGGGGCTACGAGCAGTACTTC. Protein sequence: CASSLDGQVRGYEQYF.

The chain carries TRBV5-6 and TRBJ1-1, with 7 bases identical to TRBD1. This CDR3 is 14 amino acids long. Germline values: CDR1 SGHDT, CDR2 YYEEEE. Trimming cost V 3 bases and J 1 base; bases outside gene matches: 3. The CDR3 spells CASSSGGPNTEAFF. CDR3 DNA sequence: TGTGCCAGCAGCTCAGGGGGGCCGAACACTGAAGCTTTCTTT.

This clone was counted between two and nine times. The chain recombines TRBV2 with TRBJ1-6; a possible D gene is TRBD1 (5 bases). Looked up from germline, CDR1 is SNHLY and CDR2 is FYNNEI. With 1 base removed from V and 10 bases from J, the gap between germline ends came to 11 bases. CDR3 length: 14 amino acids. The CDR3 sequence is CASSEVGKGSPLHF. As DNA, the CDR3 is TGTGCCAGCAGTGAAGTGGGTAAGGGGTCACCCCTCCACTTT.

The chain joins TRBV6-6 to TRBJ2-5; D remains unclear. Germline V lookup: CDR1 MNHNY, CDR2 SVGAGI (reference sequence). The CDR3 spans 11 residues. V gave up 7 bases and J gave up 5 bases, with 8 bases separating them. CDR3 sequence (DNA): TGTGCCAGCACCTACGGTGAGACCCAGTACTTC. Protein product: CASTYGETQYF.

This chain connects TRBV18 to TRBJ1-1; D unclear. CDR1 is KGHSH, CDR2 LQKENI, per germline. V lost 4 bases and J lost 0, with 9 bases in between. The CDR3 is 14 residues long. The CDR3 sequence is CASSRRELNTEAFF. The CDR3 bases are TGTGCCAGCTCACGTCGAGAATTGAACACTGAAGCTTTCTTT. The full variable domain, in which reference TRBV18 and TRBJ1-1 provide the parts outside the CDR3, is NAGVMQNPRHLVRRRGQEARLRCSPMKGHSHVYWYRQLPEEGLKFMVYLQKENIIDESGMPKERFSAEFPKEGPSILRIQQVVRGDSAAYFCASSRRELNTEAFFGQGTRLTVV.

This chain connects TRBV15 to TRBJ2-1, with 13 bases aligning to TRBD2. The V segment lost 5 bases and the J segment 8 bases; nucleotides outside the gene matches: 6. CDR3 length: 15 residues. Looked up from germline, CDR1 is LNHNV and CDR2 is YYDKDF (reference sequence). CDR3 bases: TGTGCCACCAGCGATGGACTAGCGGGAGTGGATGAGCAGTTCTTC. It translates to CATSDGLAGVDEQFF.

J is TRBJ2-1 and V is TRBV11-2, with 8 bases aligning to TRBD2. After removal of 1 base from V and 8 bases from J, the junction contained 7 bases not matched to a gene. This CDR3 comprises 15 residues. Germline V gives CDR1 SGHAT, CDR2 FQNNGV. The CDR3 here is CASSLAGTRGDEQFF. Written as DNA, the CDR3 is TGTGCCAGCAGCTTAGCCGGGACTAGGGGGGATGAGCAGTTCTTC.

This clone was detected only once. This chain joins TRBV10-3 and TRBJ2-7; unclear D gene. The V end lost 3 bases, the J end lost 2 bases, and 11 bases lay between the germline ends. The CDR3 totals 14 residues. Germline CDR1 ENHRY, CDR2 SYGVKD. The CDR3 nucleotides are TGTGCCATCAGTGATTCTGGACGGACCTACGAGCAGTACTTC. Translation gives CAISDSGRTYEQYF.

The chain joins TRBV5-1 to TRBJ1-2; D remains unclear. Germline assignment: CDR1 SGHRS and CDR2 YFSETQ. Trimming stripped 0 bases from V and 0 bases from J, with 9 bases between. The CDR3 totals 15 residues. CDR3: CASSLGESANYGYTF. The CDR3, as DNA: TGCGCCAGCAGCTTGGGTGAATCCGCTAACTATGGCTACACCTTC.